Sequencing of this T cell receptor (beta chain) was carried out in a study of cytomegalovirus exposure and HLA in healthy donors (TCRdb year 2017). Study-level background: According to an earlier analysis of 550 to 750 of the donors, about 179 million T cells yielded 90 million to 130 million unique TCR beta sequences and 250 to 350 Gb of sequence data. Among a few hundred genotyped donors of the cohort, an average of approximately 240,000 unique TCR beta nucleotide sequences were sequenced per donor, around 20% of them non-productive. Several DR-DQ haplotypes were treated as single units for association and clustering because of strong linkage in the cohort. In an earlier analysis of around 540 of the donors, high-throughput TCR beta sequencing was used to judge whether each TCR beta V gene segment behaved as functional or pseudogenic. Genome-wide SNP genotypes for about three fifths of the 666 donors were used in a later genetic analysis, which treated that subset as a discovery cohort. The study profiled the T cell repertoires of 550 to 700 subjects by immunosequencing and related them to cytomegalovirus serostatus. Among the roughly 400 genotyped donors, approximately 82% belonged to the genetic ancestry cluster associated with self-reported Caucasian donors. The study was designed to test whether signatures of past pathogen exposure could be identified by cataloging public T cell receptors. Rather than drawing on any new phenotypic data, the later analysis identified candidate immune exposures from TCR beta sequences and the way those sequences occurred across donors. Typing coverage varied by locus: roughly 620-640 donors for A, B, C, DRB1 and DQB1; roughly 560 for DQA1; around 570 for DPA1; around 450 for DPB1. Donor age, sex, ethnicity and CMV serostatus were compiled together with the repertoire data. To predict cytomegalovirus infection status, the study combined high-throughput TCR immunosequencing, statistical association of individual TCRs with disease status, and machine learning. A later analysis re-examined previously published TCR beta repertoires from just over 650 donors and added high-resolution HLA genotyping to investigate patterns of TCR occurrence. Roughly 300 gigabases of sequencing data and about 92 million unique TCR sequences made up an early release that covered around 640 HLA-typed donors. All discovery cohort repertoires had been generated using a single sequencing platform. Along with the approximately 670-subject first cohort, a separate validation cohort of over a hundred different subjects was used. Class I and class II HLA loci were covered by the typing at four-digit resolution. The paper's findings and limits, for the study overall: Several of the top co-occurrence clusters appeared to be linked to parvovirus B19, influenza, CMV and Epstein-Barr virus, according to a later analysis. Compared with the approximately 700-donor mean, donors in an Asian-associated ancestry cluster had fewer N-insertions in productive TCRs, according to a later genetic analysis. While some public TCRs were present in many individuals, most TCR sequences turned up only very rarely across donors. The earlier analysis of 587 of the donors excluded some 15 rarely observed V segments, including chromosome 9 orphons, because counts were too low. In the study, approximately 160 TCR beta chains were listed as associated with cytomegalovirus. A cluster of highly shared sequence variants was judged likely to be a technical artifact of the sequencing pipeline. At a false discovery rate of 0.05, a later analysis linked 16,000 or so TCR beta sequences to specific HLA alleles. V-gene and J-gene trimming of TCR beta chains was associated with a missense DCLRE1C variant in a later genetic analysis, and the association was replicated in an independent cohort. Because HLA typing was missing for some donors at each locus, association tests included only the typed subset. In a later analysis, HLA-associated TCR beta chains showed more clonal expansion and lower generation probabilities than non-associated chains that were equally common. The authors suggested that the approach could potentially be generalized to other disease states and immunological phenotypes. Correlated functional status among segregating V segments might reflect linkage disequilibrium, but an unknown experimental factor could not be ruled out. Presence/absence analyses assumed roughly uniform sequencing depth across donors, an assumption that may not hold. A further reported finding was that TCR beta sequences accurately predicted the HLA-A and HLA-B alleles for most subjects in the first cohort. In vitro tests confirmed that a few of the cytomegalovirus-associated TCR beta chains recognize cytomegalovirus antigens. Immune exposure information for the cohort was limited to CMV serostatus. The 87-base-pair reads could not distinguish some IMGT-functional V segments, including TRBV6-2 and TRBV6-3, so those segments were excluded. The cohort was sequenced for TCR beta chains only, and without alpha or paired-chain data the features that could be detected were limited. In an earlier analysis of under 600 of the donors, most TCR beta V segments were observed in productive rearrangements about 87% or about 30% of the time, broadly matching IMGT annotations. In both the original and validation cohorts, the classifier was reported to diagnose cytomegalovirus status with high specificity and sensitivity. When HLA alleles, especially DR and DQ, strongly co-occurred, TCR associations were difficult to assign to individual alleles. A later analysis found that TCR association rates varied across HLA loci, with DRB1 alleles showing the most associated TCRs and HLA-C alleles the fewest. According to a later analysis, most CMV-associated TCR beta chains appeared to be HLA-restricted, and the HLA associations seemed to be driven largely by CMV exposure.

Comment on this clone: Its cognate antigen has yet to be identified. No quality values exist for individual bases; no much larger clone is one base distant.

In total, approximately 690 healthy bone marrow donors made up the cohort. At the time of sampling, all cohort members were nominally healthy, though unrecorded immune exposures were likely present. The donor tested CMV seronegative, placing the donor among the 350 to 400 seronegative members of the cohort. A peripheral blood sample was provided by each donor, and peripheral blood mononuclear cells were used for TCR beta sequencing. The Qiagen DNeasy Blood Extraction Kit was used to extract genomic DNA from the blood cell samples. Including cysteine and phenylalanine, the CDR3 has 16 amino acids. Of the read, only the CDR3 DNA is kept; its 48 bases are in frame from base 1. The germline V gene specifies LGHNA as CDR1 and YNFKEQ as CDR2. V has 1 base trimmed and J has 8 bases trimmed; junction bases matching no gene number 6. Libraries were prepared through the immunoSEQ multiplex PCR assay. For the multiplex PCR, a mixture combining 60 forward primers for TCR Vbeta segments and 13 reverse primers for TCR Jbeta segments was used. The CDR3 region of rearranged TCR beta genes was amplified from genomic DNA by a multiplex PCR assay. The amplified TCR beta libraries were sequenced on the Illumina HiSeq System as 87-base-pair reads. In the original analysis: A later analysis tallied 75 million to 95 million unique TCR beta chains across the 666 repertoires, and approximately 12 million of those chains were shared by two or more donors. Raw reads were error-corrected and collapsed into unique sequences by a nearest-neighbor algorithm in which closely related sequences were merged to remove PCR and sequencing errors. V, D and J gene segments were assigned by aligning CDR3 sequences to IMGT reference sequences. For a sequence to be retained, a match of at least six nucleotides to both a V gene segment and a J gene segment was required. A rearrangement was called productive if the CDR3 had no stop codons and remained in frame with V and J, and every other rearrangement was called non-productive. CDR3 was defined according to IMGT convention as the region running from the second conserved V-encoded cysteine to the conserved J-encoded phenylalanine. The earlier analysis of some 580 of the donors excluded any sequence lacking an unambiguous match to a single V gene segment. An earlier analysis of several hundred of the donors called V segments functional above 56.7% productive rearrangements and segregating when the between-donor standard deviation exceeded 5%. To diagnose cytomegalovirus status from the catalog of TCR beta chain sequences, a statistical classification framework was built. In a later analysis, TCR nucleotide sequences were compared against IMGT/GENE-DB human TR gene sequences so that V and J genes could be assigned. In a later analysis, CDR3 sequences and most-parsimonious VDJ recombination scenarios were assigned using the TCRdist pipeline. In a later analysis, every TCR beta chain was defined by the combination of its CDR3 amino acid sequence and its V-gene family, and reads without a unique V-gene family were dropped. In a later analysis, fewer than 600 highly shared, low-generation-probability nucleotide sequences were removed to address suspected cross-contamination and a sequencing artifact. For each public chain, a later analysis derived a clonal expansion index from normalized ranks of inferred template counts within each repertoire. In a later analysis, generation probabilities were computed with a VDJ recombination model fitted to out-of-frame rearrangements, and the resulting probabilities were checked against IGoR. A later analysis scored TCR-TCR, TCR-HLA and TCR-CMV co-occurrence with hypergeometric tests, applying a repertoire-size bias correction to TCR pairs. A later analysis estimated false discovery rates by permuting HLA or CMV assignments 20 times. A later analysis grouped co-occurring TCRs with DBSCAN, adding TCRdist sequence similarity when clustering within HLA-allele-positive subsets. For co-occurrence clustering, repertoires with fewer than 30,000 or more than 120,000 public chains were excluded, along with roughly 5 repertoires with anomalous nucleotide sharing. TCRdb mirrors the immuneACCESS table, restricted to in-frame sequences. Some clones are absent from its copies; in checked studies, under half trace to an unresolved V gene, and the reason for the others is unknown. V, J and clone size were drawn from that table, and D and trimming were deduced from the DNA. Here the sample has 75,000 to 95,000 clones; about three fifths occur a single time. About 3.8% of the sample is held by the ten biggest clonotypes.

The sequence was obtained from a man younger than 45 in good health and CMV-seronegative. Sequencing was performed on PBMCs. This chain joins TRBV4-2 to TRBJ1-6; 9 of the junction bases match TRBD1. The CDR3 corresponds to CASSQVGRQGDSPLHF. The base sequence is TGTGCCAGCAGCCAAGTGGGGCGACAGGGGGATTCACCCCTCCACTTT.